Shown below are 2 T cell receptor beta chains from a single sample sequenced in a study of tumor T cells in aggressive B-cell lymphoma. Produced via immunoSEQ multiplex PCR; TCRdb's table is partial and in-frame only. The sample consists of some 7,000 clones, 82% of them appearing once. The source material was tumor tissue. These receptor sequences come from an adult with diffuse large B cell lymphoma.

V and J are TRBV25-1 and TRBJ2-7; D is possibly TRBD2 (5 bases). Germline loops: CDR1 MGHDK, CDR2 SYGVNS. V lost 3 bases and J 3 bases, leaving 12 bases between the germline ends. The CDR3 has 14 residues. This chain's CDR3 is CASSDWTEDYEQYF. The CDR3 coding sequence is TGTGCCAGCAGTGACTGGACGGAGGACTACGAGCAGTACTTC.

CDR3: CASSRGLISGRIAGANVLTF. The CDR3 DNA reads TGTGCCAGCAGCCGAGGACTAATTAGCGGGAGAATTGCTGGGGCCAACGTCCTGACTTTC. The chain employs TRBV28 and TRBJ2-6, with TRBD2 matching 9 bases. The V gene end was trimmed by 6 bases and the J gene end by 2 bases; junction bases not matched to a gene: 17. This CDR3 is built from 20 residues. Germline CDR1 MDHEN, CDR2 SYDVKM.